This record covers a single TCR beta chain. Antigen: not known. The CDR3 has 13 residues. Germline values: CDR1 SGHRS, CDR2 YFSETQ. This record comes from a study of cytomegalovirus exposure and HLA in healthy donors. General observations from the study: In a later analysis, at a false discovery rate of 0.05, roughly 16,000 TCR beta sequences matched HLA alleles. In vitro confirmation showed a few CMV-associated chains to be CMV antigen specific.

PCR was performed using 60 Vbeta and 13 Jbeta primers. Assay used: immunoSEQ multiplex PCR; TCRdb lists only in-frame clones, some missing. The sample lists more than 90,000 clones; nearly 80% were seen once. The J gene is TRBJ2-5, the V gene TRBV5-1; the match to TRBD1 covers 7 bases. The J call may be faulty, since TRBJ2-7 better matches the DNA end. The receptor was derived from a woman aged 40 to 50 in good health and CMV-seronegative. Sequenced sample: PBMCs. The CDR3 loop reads CASSPGQKSEQYF. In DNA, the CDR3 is TGCGCCAGCAGCCCGGGACAGAAAAGCGAGCAGTACTTC.